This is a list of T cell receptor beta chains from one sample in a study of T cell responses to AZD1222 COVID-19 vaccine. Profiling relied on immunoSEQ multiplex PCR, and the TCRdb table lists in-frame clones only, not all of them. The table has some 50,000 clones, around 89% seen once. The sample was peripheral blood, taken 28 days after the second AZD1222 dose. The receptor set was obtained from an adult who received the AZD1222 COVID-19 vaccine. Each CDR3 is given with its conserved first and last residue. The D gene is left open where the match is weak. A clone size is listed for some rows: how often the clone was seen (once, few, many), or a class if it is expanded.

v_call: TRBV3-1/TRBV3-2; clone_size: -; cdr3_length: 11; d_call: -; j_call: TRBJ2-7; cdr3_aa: CASSQVDEQYF; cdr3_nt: TGTGCCAGCAGCCAAGTGGACGAGCAGTACTTC
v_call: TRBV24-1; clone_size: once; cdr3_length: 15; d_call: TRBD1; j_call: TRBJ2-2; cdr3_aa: CATSGPGQGAGELFF; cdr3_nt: TGTGCCACCAGTGGTCCGGGACAGGGGGCCGGGGAGCTGTTTTTT
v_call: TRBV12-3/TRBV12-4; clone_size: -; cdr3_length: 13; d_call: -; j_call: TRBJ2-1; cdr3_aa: CASSLGLYNEQFF; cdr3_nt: TGTGCCAGCAGTTTAGGACTCTACAATGAGCAGTTCTTC
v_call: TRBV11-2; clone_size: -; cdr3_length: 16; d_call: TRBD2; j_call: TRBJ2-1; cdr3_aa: CASSLARRISGDEQFF; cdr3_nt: TGTGCCAGCAGCTTAGCCCGCCGGATTAGCGGGGATGAGCAGTTCTTC
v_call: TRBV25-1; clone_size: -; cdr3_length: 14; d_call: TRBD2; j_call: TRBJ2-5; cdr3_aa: CASSRAGGPETQYF; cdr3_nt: TGTGCCAGCAGTAGAGCGGGAGGACCAGAGACCCAGTACTTC
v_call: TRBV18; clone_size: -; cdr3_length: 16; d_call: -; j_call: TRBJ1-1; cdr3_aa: CASSVRGLFLGTEAFF; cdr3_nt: TGTGCCAGCTCCGTTCGGGGCTTGTTTCTGGGCACAGAAGCTTTCTTT
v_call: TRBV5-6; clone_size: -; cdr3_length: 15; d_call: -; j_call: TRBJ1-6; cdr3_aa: CASSSGLTLNSPLHF; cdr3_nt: TGTGCCAGCAGCTCCGGACTGACCCTTAATTCACCCCTCCACTTT
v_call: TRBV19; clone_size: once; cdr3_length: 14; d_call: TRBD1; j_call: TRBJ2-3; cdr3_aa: CASSPTGDTDTQYF; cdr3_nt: TGTGCCAGTAGTCCCACAGGGGACACAGATACGCAGTATTTT
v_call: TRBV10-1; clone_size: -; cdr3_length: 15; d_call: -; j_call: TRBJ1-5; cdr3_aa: CASSESKESGQPQHF; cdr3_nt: TGCGCCAGCAGTGAGTCGAAGGAGAGCGGTCAGCCCCAGCATTTT
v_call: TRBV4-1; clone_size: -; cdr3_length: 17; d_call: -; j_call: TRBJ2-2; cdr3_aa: CASSQERGEPNTGELFF; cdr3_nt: TGCGCCAGCAGCCAAGAAAGGGGGGAACCGAACACCGGGGAGCTGTTTTTT
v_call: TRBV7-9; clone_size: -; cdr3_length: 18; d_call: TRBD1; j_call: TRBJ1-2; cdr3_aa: CASSFTYLQGAANYGYTF; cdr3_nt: TGTGCCAGCAGCTTCACTTATCTACAGGGGGCGGCTAACTATGGCTACACCTTC
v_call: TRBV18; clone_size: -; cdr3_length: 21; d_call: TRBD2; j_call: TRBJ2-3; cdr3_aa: CASSPPLTSGMTLTLTDTQYF; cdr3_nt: TGTGCCAGCTCACCACCGCTGACTAGCGGGATGACATTAACTCTCACAGATACGCAGTATTTT
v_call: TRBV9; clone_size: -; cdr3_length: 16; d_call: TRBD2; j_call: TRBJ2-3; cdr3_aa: CASSVTTSGGTHTQYF; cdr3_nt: TGTGCCAGCAGCGTCACAACTAGCGGGGGGACCCATACGCAGTATTTT
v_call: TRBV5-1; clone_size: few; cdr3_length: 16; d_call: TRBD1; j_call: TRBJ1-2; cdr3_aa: CASSYRTGGDTYGYTF; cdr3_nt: TGCGCCAGCAGCTACCGGACAGGGGGCGATACCTATGGCTACACCTTC
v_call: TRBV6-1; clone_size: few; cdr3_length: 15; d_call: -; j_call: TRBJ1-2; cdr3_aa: CASSEAGLANYGYTF; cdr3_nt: TGTGCCAGCAGCGAAGCGGGCTTAGCTAACTATGGCTACACCTTC
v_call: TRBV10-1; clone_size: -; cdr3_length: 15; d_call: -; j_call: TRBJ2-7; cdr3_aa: CASSESSPAAYEQYF; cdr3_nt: TGCGCCAGCAGTGAGTCCTCCCCGGCGGCCTACGAGCAGTACTTC
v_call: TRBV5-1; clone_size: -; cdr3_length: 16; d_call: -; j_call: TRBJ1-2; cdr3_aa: CASSLVGLEAGYGYTF; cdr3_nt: TGCGCCAGCAGCTTGGTTGGGCTAGAGGCCGGGTATGGCTACACCTTC
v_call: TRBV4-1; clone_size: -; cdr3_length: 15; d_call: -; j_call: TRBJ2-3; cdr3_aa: CASSRGPDLGDTQYF; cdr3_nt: TGCGCCAGCAGTCGTGGCCCGGACTTGGGAGATACGCAGTATTTT
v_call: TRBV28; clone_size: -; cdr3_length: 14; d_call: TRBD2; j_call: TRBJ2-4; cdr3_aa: CASRPGGSKNIQYF; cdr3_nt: TGTGCCAGCAGGCCCGGGGGGTCCAAAAACATTCAGTACTTC
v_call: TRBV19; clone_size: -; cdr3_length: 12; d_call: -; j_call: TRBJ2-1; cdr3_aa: CASSTGFNEQFF; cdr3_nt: TGTGCCAGTAGCACAGGGTTCAATGAGCAGTTCTTC
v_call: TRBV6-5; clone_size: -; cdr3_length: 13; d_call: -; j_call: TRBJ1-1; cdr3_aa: CASSYSVNTEAFF; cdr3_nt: TGTGCCAGCAGTTACTCGGTGAACACTGAAGCTTTCTTT
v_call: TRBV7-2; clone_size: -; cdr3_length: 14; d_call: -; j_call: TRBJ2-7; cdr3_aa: CASSSYRDPYEQYF; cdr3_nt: TGTGCCAGCAGCTCGTATAGGGACCCCTACGAGCAGTACTTC
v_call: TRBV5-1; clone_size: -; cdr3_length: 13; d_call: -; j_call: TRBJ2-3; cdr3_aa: CASSLTLRDTQYF; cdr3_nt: TGCGCCAGCAGCTTGACTCTCCGGGATACGCAGTATTTT